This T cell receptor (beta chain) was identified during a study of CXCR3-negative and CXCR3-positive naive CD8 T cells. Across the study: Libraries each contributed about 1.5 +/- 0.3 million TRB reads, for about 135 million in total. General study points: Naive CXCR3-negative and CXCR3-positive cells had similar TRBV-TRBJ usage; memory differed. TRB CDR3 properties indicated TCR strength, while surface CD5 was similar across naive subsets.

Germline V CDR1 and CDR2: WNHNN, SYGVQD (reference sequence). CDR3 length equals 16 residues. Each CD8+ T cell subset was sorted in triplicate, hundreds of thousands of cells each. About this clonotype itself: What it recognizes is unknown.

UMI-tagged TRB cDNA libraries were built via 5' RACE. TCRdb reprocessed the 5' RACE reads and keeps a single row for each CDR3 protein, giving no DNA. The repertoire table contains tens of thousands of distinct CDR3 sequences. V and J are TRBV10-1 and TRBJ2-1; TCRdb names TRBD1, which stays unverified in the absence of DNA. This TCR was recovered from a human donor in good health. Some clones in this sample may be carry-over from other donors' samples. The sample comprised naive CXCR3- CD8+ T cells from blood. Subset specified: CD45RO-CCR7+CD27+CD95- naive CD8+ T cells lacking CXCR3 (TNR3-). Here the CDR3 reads CASSESRGNTYNEQFF.